The rows below give T cell receptor beta chains drawn from one sample of a study of blood T cell repertoires in COVID-19. Sequencing used immunoSEQ multiplex PCR; TCRdb keeps in-frame clones, though not all of them. The table lists 90,000 or so clones, around 91% of them singletons. The specimen was peripheral blood. Receptors were obtained from a young man with COVID-19, enrolled during active disease. The CDR3 runs from the conserved cysteine through the conserved F or W. The D gene is left open where the match is weak. Where a row states a size, it is once, few, many or the class of an expanded clone; other rows omit it.

J | V | size | D | DNA | CDR3
TRBJ1-5 | TRBV7-3 | NA | NA | TGTGCCAGCAGCTTAAAGTCAGATCAGCCCCAGCATTTT | CASSLKSDQPQHF
TRBJ2-7 | TRBV27 | NA | NA | TGTGCCAGCAGTTTATCGACTTCCATCTCCTACGAGCAGTACTTC | CASSLSTSISYEQYF
TRBJ2-6 | TRBV5-5 | NA | NA | TGTGCCAGCAGCTTGAGTTGGTCGGTTTCAGGGGCCAACGTCCTGACTTTC | CASSLSWSVSGANVLTF
TRBJ2-1 | TRBV2 | NA | TRBD1 | TGTGCCAGCAGTGGGGACAGCCGCAATGAGCAGTTCTTC | CASSGDSRNEQFF
TRBJ2-7 | TRBV7-8 | NA | TRBD1 | TGTGCCAGCAGCTTGGGACAGGGGGCCGAGCAGTACTTC | CASSLGQGAEQYF
TRBJ2-1 | TRBV6-6 | NA | TRBD2 | TGTGCCAGCAGGGAGCGGGAGTACAATGAGCAGTTCTTC | CASREREYNEQFF
TRBJ2-3 | TRBV5-1 | NA | NA | TGCGCCAGCAGCTTGGAGATCAATCCGGCAGATACGCAGTATTTT | CASSLEINPADTQYF
TRBJ2-4 | TRBV5-4 | NA | TRBD2 | TGTGCCAGCAGATTGACAGGGCCTACTAGCGGGAGAGGTGGAAACATTCAGTACTTC | CASRLTGPTSGRGGNIQYF
TRBJ1-2 | TRBV3-1/TRBV3-2 | NA | TRBD1 | TGTGCCAGCAGCCCGCGGGACAGTAACTATGGCTACACCTTC | CASSPRDSNYGYTF
TRBJ2-7 | TRBV13 | NA | TRBD2 | TGTGCCAGCAGCTTAGCGGGAGGCTACGAGCAGTACTTC | CASSLAGGYEQYF
TRBJ2-3 | TRBV5-1 | NA | TRBD2 | TGCGCCAGCACCCGAGAACTAGCGGGAGAGTCGCCCACAGATACGCAGTATTTT | CASTRELAGESPTDTQYF
TRBJ1-6 | TRBV7-9 | few | NA | TGTGCCTCCCAGTGGAGCTCCTATAATTCACCCCTCCACTTT | CASQWSSYNSPLHF
TRBJ2-7 | TRBV7-2 | NA | NA | TGTGCCAGCAGCTTAGTGCATGAGTCCTTCGAGCAGTACTTC | CASSLVHESFEQYF
TRBJ2-7 | TRBV4-3 | NA | TRBD2 | TGCGCCAGCAGCCAAGATCTAGCGGGAGGGCTCCTTGATTACGAGCAGTACTTC | CASSQDLAGGLLDYEQYF
TRBJ2-7 | TRBV24-1 | NA | NA | TGTGCCACCAGCCAACAAACAGTCACCTACGAGCAGTACTTC | CATSQQTVTYEQYF
TRBJ1-6 | TRBV5-1 | NA | NA | TGCGCCAGCAGCTTGGGCCCAGGGCGTTCTAATTCACCCCTCCACTTT | CASSLGPGRSNSPLHF
TRBJ2-2 | TRBV7-6 | NA | TRBD1 | TGTGCCAGCATTAGGACAGGGGGAACCGGGGAGCTGTTTTTT | CASIRTGGTGELFF
TRBJ2-1 | TRBV20-1 | NA | NA | TGCAGTGCTAGTACTAGCAACCCGTACAATGAGCAGTTCTTC | CSASTSNPYNEQFF
TRBJ2-1 | TRBV24-1 | few | TRBD2 | TGTGCCACCAGGGAGAGCGGGAGGAACAATGAGCAGTTCTTC | CATRESGRNNEQFF
TRBJ1-6 | TRBV19 | NA | NA | TGTGCCAGTAGTACCGGACAGTTTTCGGGTTCACCCCTCCACTTT | CASSTGQFSGSPLHF
TRBJ1-1 | TRBV6-2/TRBV6-3 | NA | NA | TGTGCCAGCAGTTTGGGGGGAGGTGAAGCTTTCTTT | CASSLGGGEAFF
TRBJ1-1 | TRBV6-5 | few | TRBD1 | TGTGCCAGCAGTTTAACCGATGACAGGGGCACTGAAGCTTTCTTT | CASSLTDDRGTEAFF
TRBJ2-3 | TRBV15 | NA | NA | TGTGCCACCAGCAGAGAATCCAGGAGCACAGATACGCAGTATTTT | CATSRESRSTDTQYF
TRBJ2-7 | TRBV7-8 | NA | NA | TGTGCCAGCAGCTTAGCGGGGCTGTGGTACGAGCAGTACTTC | CASSLAGLWYEQYF
TRBJ2-7 | TRBV30 | NA | NA | TGTGCCTGGAGTTTGGTGCGGCAGGGGAACGAGCAGTACTTC | CAWSLVRQGNEQYF
TRBJ2-2 | TRBV7-9 | NA | NA | TGTGCCAGCAGCTTCCCTGCAAACTTGAACACCGGGGAGCTGTTTTTT | CASSFPANLNTGELFF
TRBJ1-1 | TRBV24-1 | NA | TRBD1 | TGTGCCACCAGTGATTCGGACAGGTTCACTGAAGCTTTCTTT | CATSDSDRFTEAFF
TRBJ1-4 | TRBV18 | NA | TRBD1 | TGTGCCAGCTCACAGGGACAGGGCGGTGAAAAACTGCTTTTT | CASSQGQGGEKLLF
TRBJ1-6 | TRBV28 | NA | NA | TGTGCCAGCAGCGACCAGGGGCACCCATATAATTCACCCCTCCACTTT | CASSDQGHPYNSPLHF
TRBJ2-7 | TRBV3-1/TRBV3-2 | NA | TRBD1 | TGTGCCAGCAGTCGCGGGACAGGGAACGAGCAGTACTTC | CASSRGTGNEQYF
TRBJ1-6 | TRBV5-5 | NA | NA | TGTGCCAGCAGCTTGAGCCGCAACTATAATTCACCCCTCCACTTT | CASSLSRNYNSPLHF
TRBJ1-1 | TRBV11-3 | NA | NA | TGTGCCAGCAGCTCGGGGGGGAACACTGAAGCTTTCTTT | CASSSGGNTEAFF
TRBJ2-3 | TRBV6-5 | NA | NA | TGTGCCAGCAGCAAGAATGGGGGCTGGTATACGCAGTATTTT | CASSKNGGWYTQYF
TRBJ1-3 | TRBV25-1 | medium-sized | NA | TGTGCCAGCCGAGAAGGGGGAAGGGAAGCAGAAAACACCATATATTTT | CASREGGREAENTIYF
TRBJ2-7 | TRBV21-1 | NA | NA | TGTGCCAGCAGCAAACATTGTCTCAGACAGGGGGCGGCCTACGAGCAGTACTTC | CASSKHCLRQGAAYEQYF
TRBJ1-1 | TRBV7-9 | NA | TRBD1 | TGTGCCAGCAGCCTAACAATCGGGACAGCCAGTACTGAAGCTTTCTTT | CASSLTIGTASTEAFF
TRBJ2-7 | TRBV5-1 | NA | TRBD2 | TGCGCCAGCAGTTTGGGAGAGCGGGAGAACGAGCAGTACTTC | CASSLGERENEQYF
TRBJ1-1 | TRBV28 | NA | NA | TGTGCCAGCAACTTAAACAGGGAAGCTTTCTTT | CASNLNREAFF
TRBJ2-1 | TRBV24-1 | NA | NA | TGTGCCACCAGTGATCCGGGACTCGACACCTCCTACAATGAGCAGTTCTTC | CATSDPGLDTSYNEQFF
TRBJ2-5 | TRBV28 | NA | NA | TGTGCCAGCAGTTTTTTGGGGGCGCGGGAGACCCAGTACTTC | CASSFLGARETQYF
TRBJ2-7 | TRBV29-1 | NA | TRBD1 | TGCAGCGTTGAGGGCTCCGGGACAGGGAACTACGAGCAGTACTTC | CSVEGSGTGNYEQYF
TRBJ1-2 | TRBV12-3/TRBV12-4 | few | NA | TGTGCCAGCAATCCCGGGACAAGCTATGGCTACACCTTC | CASNPGTSYGYTF
TRBJ2-7 | TRBV11-2 | NA | NA | TGTGCCAGCAGCTTAGGAGGCACCACCTACGAGCAGTACTTC | CASSLGGTTYEQYF
TRBJ1-5 | TRBV19 | NA | NA | TGTGCCAGTAGGTGGACAGTTTATAGCAATCAGCCCCAGCATTTT | CASRWTVYSNQPQHF
TRBJ2-7 | TRBV28 | NA | NA | TGTGCCAGCAGTTTCCTAGACAGGACCTACGAGCAGTACTTC | CASSFLDRTYEQYF
TRBJ2-1 | TRBV15 | NA | NA | TGTGCCACCAGCAGGGGGACTTCTAGCTCCTACAATGAGCAGTTCTTC | CATSRGTSSSYNEQFF
TRBJ1-3 | TRBV6-5 | NA | TRBD1 | TGTGCCAGCAGACTGACAGGGTTAGGAAACACCATATATTTT | CASRLTGLGNTIYF
TRBJ2-7 | TRBV6-6 | once | NA | TGTGCCAGCCAGTTAGGAATTAGCGTTTACGAGCAGTACTTC | CASQLGISVYEQYF
TRBJ2-5 | TRBV28 | NA | TRBD2 | TGTGCCAGCAGTTTCATTGCTAGCGGGAGGGGAGAGACCCAGTACTTC | CASSFIASGRGETQYF
TRBJ2-7 | TRBV11-2 | NA | TRBD2 | TGTGCCAGCAGCTTAGATCTCGGGGGGTGGGCCTACGAGCAGTACTTC | CASSLDLGGWAYEQYF
TRBJ1-5 | TRBV2 | NA | TRBD1 | TGTGCCAGCAGTCGGGACAGTTCAAGCAATCAGCCCCAGCATTTT | CASSRDSSSNQPQHF
TRBJ2-7 | TRBV5-5 | NA | TRBD1 | TGTGCCAGCAGCCCGCAGGGGGTCTACGAGCAGTACTTC | CASSPQGVYEQYF
TRBJ1-4 | TRBV7-6 | NA | NA | TGTGCCAGCAGCTTAGCAGGAGGGGCCGCTGAAAAACTGCTTTTT | CASSLAGGAAEKLLF
TRBJ1-4 | TRBV6-6 | NA | NA | TGTGCCAGCAGTCCCGGGTCTTCGGATGAAAAACTGCTTTTT | CASSPGSSDEKLLF
TRBJ1-6 | TRBV27 | NA | TRBD1 | TGTGCCAGCAGTCAGAAAGGACAGGGGTTTTCACCCCTCCACTTT | CASSQKGQGFSPLHF
TRBJ1-2 | TRBV4-3 | NA | NA | TGCGCCAGCAGCCAAGTAGAGGGACTTTCCGCCTATGGCTACACCTTC | CASSQVEGLSAYGYTF
TRBJ2-1 | TRBV27 | NA | TRBD1 | TGTGCCAGCAGTCACGGGACAGCCAATGAGCAGTTCTTC | CASSHGTANEQFF